These T cell receptor beta chains were read from a single sample in a study of blood T cell repertoires in COVID-19. TCRdb's table, derived via immunoSEQ multiplex PCR, lists solely in-frame clones and lacks some. The data contain about half a million clones, approximately 83% of them singletons. The specimen sequenced was peripheral blood. These receptors all come from a human donor in a cohort sampled during active COVID-19. CDR3s include the opening cysteine and the closing phenylalanine or tryptophan. A D gene is named only where the DNA matches it firmly. Size values are once, few and many counts, or a class for expanded clones, and some rows have none.

CDR3	DNA	size	V	J	D
CASSLAGLGANVLTF	TGTGCCAGCAGTTTAGCAGGGCTTGGGGCCAACGTCCTGACTTTC	NA	TRBV28	TRBJ2-6	NA
CAWSVVDPSYTF	TGTGCCTGGAGTGTAGTAGATCCGAGCTACACCTTC	NA	TRBV30	TRBJ1-2	NA
CASSVNSGDLNTEAFF	TGTGCCAGCTCGGTCAATTCAGGGGATCTGAACACTGAAGCTTTCTTT	NA	TRBV18	TRBJ1-1	NA
CASSEAGDGYTF	TGCGCCAGCAGTGAGGCAGGGGACGGCTACACCTTC	NA	TRBV10-2	TRBJ1-2	NA
CATSDTIPTRVTYNEQFF	TGTGCCACCAGTGACACCATCCCCACGAGAGTAACTTACAATGAGCAGTTCTTC	NA	TRBV24-1	TRBJ2-1	NA
CASRLDSHNEQFF	TGTGCCAGCAGACTTGACAGCCACAATGAGCAGTTCTTC	NA	TRBV2	TRBJ2-1	NA
CASSPQVSNEQFF	TGTGCCAGTAGCCCGCAGGTCTCCAATGAGCAGTTCTTC	NA	TRBV19	TRBJ2-1	NA
CASRASGGKGFSGYTF	TGTGCCAGCAGAGCTTCCGGGGGGAAAGGTTTCAGCGGCTACACCTTC	NA	TRBV28	TRBJ1-2	NA
CASTPGEDGEKLFF	TGTGCCAGCACCCCCGGGGAGGACGGTGAAAAACTGTTTTTT	NA	TRBV28	TRBJ1-4	NA
CASSFMSNEKLFF	TGCGCCAGCAGCTTCATGAGCAATGAAAAACTGTTTTTT	NA	TRBV5-1	TRBJ1-4	NA
CASRYTGGNNEQFF	TGTGCCAGCAGATACACAGGGGGCAACAATGAGCAGTTCTTC	NA	TRBV2	TRBJ2-1	TRBD1
CASSPGLRVMNQPQHF	TGTGCCAGCAGCCCTGGACTCCGAGTTATGAATCAGCCCCAGCATTTT	NA	TRBV7-4	TRBJ1-5	NA
CASSVAGTGSHNEQFF	TGTGCCAGCAGCGTAGCAGGGACAGGGTCCCACAATGAGCAGTTCTTC	NA	TRBV9	TRBJ2-1	TRBD1
CASSLEQGANSPLHF	TGCGCCAGCAGCTTGGAGCAGGGGGCGAATTCACCCCTCCACTTT	NA	TRBV5-1	TRBJ1-6	TRBD1
CASSLVAGEAYEQYF	TGTGCCAGCAGCTTAGTAGCGGGAGAGGCCTACGAGCAGTACTTC	NA	TRBV7-2	TRBJ2-7	TRBD2
CASSQGAGGPGATQYF	TGTGCCAGCAGCCAAGGAGCGGGAGGGCCTGGAGCGACCCAGTACTTC	NA	TRBV4-2	TRBJ2-5	TRBD2
CASSLGQGGIQPQHF	TGTGCCAGCAGCTTGGGACAGGGCGGAATCCAGCCCCAGCATTTT	NA	TRBV7-8	TRBJ1-5	TRBD1
CASSVRDRDNEQFF	TGTGCCAGCAGTGTTAGGGACAGGGACAATGAGCAGTTCTTC	NA	TRBV27	TRBJ2-1	TRBD1
CASSPTGQFSGNTIYF	TGTGCCAGCAGCCCGACAGGACAATTCTCTGGAAACACCATATATTTT	NA	TRBV7-9	TRBJ1-3	NA
CAWSVPHTTNEKLFF	TGTGCCTGGAGTGTTCCGCACACAACTAATGAAAAACTGTTTTTT	NA	TRBV30	TRBJ1-4	NA
CASGAGTNEKLFF	TGTGCCAGCGGCGCAGGGACTAATGAAAAACTGTTTTTT	few	TRBV3-1/TRBV3-2	TRBJ1-4	NA
CASSPGLAGELFF	TGTGCCAGCAGCCCGGGGTTGGCCGGGGAGCTGTTTTTT	NA	TRBV27	TRBJ2-2	NA
CASSPPFRDEQYF	TGTGCCAGCTCACCACCGTTCAGGGATGAGCAGTACTTC	NA	TRBV18	TRBJ2-7	NA
CASSCDRVEEKLFF	TGTGCCAGCAGTTGTGACAGGGTAGAGGAAAAACTGTTTTTT	NA	TRBV11-1	TRBJ1-4	TRBD1
CASQSGRFTDTQYF	TGTGCCAGTCAAAGCGGGAGGTTCACAGATACGCAGTATTTT	NA	TRBV19	TRBJ2-3	TRBD2
CASSLKAGAGEQFF	TGCGCCAGCAGCTTGAAGGCGGGAGCGGGTGAGCAGTTCTTC	NA	TRBV5-1	TRBJ2-1	TRBD2
CASRTTGGDEQYF	TGTGCCAGCAGGACTACAGGGGGAGACGAGCAGTACTTC	NA	TRBV2	TRBJ2-7	TRBD1
CASSYSPTSGIYNEQFF	TGTGCCAGCAGTTACTCTCCGACTAGCGGGATTTACAATGAGCAGTTCTTC	few	TRBV6-2/TRBV6-3	TRBJ2-1	TRBD2